Listed below are T cell receptor beta chains from one sample, sequenced in a study of regulatory T cells in long-lasting Graves disease. TCRdb reanalysed the multiplex PCR reads using MiXCR and keeps one entry per CDR3 protein. This repertoire shows approximately 230,000 distinct CDR3 sequences, about 16% found once; its top ten account for roughly a fifth. The source material was peripheral blood mononuclear cells (PBMCs), sampled at new diagnosis, from a patient treated with antithyroid drugs. Receptor source: a female donor with Graves disease. The CDR3 runs from the conserved cysteine through the conserved F or W. Only part of the rows carry a size: once, few, many, or a class if the clone is expanded.

abundance	v_gene	CDR3aa
NA	TRBV7-2	CASSLAGGYSGSGFTYEQYF
many	TRBV15	CATSIISSGPRHEQFF
many	TRBV25-1	CASRTGGFNNEQFF
many	TRBV27	CASSPMGTGGLNEKLFF
many	TRBV12-3/TRBV12-4	CASSGSGTIGF
many	TRBV27	CASIDRATDTQYF
few	TRBV6-5	CASSYGTRVSGNTIYF
many	TRBV19	CASSPGQAGDEQYF
NA	TRBV6-2/TRBV6-3	CASSYVPGLAGRNLYNEQFF
NA	TRBV4-1	CASSGTTTTQETQYF
many	TRBV7-2	CASSSTTSSYNEQFF
many	TRBV7-9	CASSSRRYTRSNTGELFF
many	TRBV18	CASYATTGKNYGYTF
many	TRBV6-1	CASSAQQGGEQYF
many	TRBV6-1	CASSGGMKGYNSPLHF
many	TRBV11-2	CASSLASGDGYTF
NA	TRBV5-1	CASSPGGGAARSAKNIQYF
many	TRBV27	CASSLSPETPTRLYEQYF
few	TRBV11-3	CASSSSRDTTGELFF
NA	TRBV29-1	CSARQGYGYTF
many	TRBV19	CASNPSGRFVNNEQFF
many	TRBV5-1	CASSLHTDTQYF
NA	TRBV6-2/TRBV6-3	CASSVLVAGGTGELFF
many	TRBV19	CASTPGQGAQPQHF
many	TRBV27	CASSFVDSYTEAFF
many	TRBV24-1	CATSDRTGVGQFF
many	TRBV6-2/TRBV6-3	CASSRGGWAYEQYF
many	TRBV3-1	CASSPGLAGFLTGELFF
few	TRBV19	CASSIGTGAGYGYTF
many	TRBV27	CASSLSKGTEAFF
many	TRBV5-1	CASSPAGGIVDEQYF
many	TRBV7-2	CASSLAAVPYTF
many	TRBV7-9	CASTRGGGTEAFF
few	TRBV9	CASSVEGTSGIYEQYF
many	TRBV5-1	CASSIRTGGNTEAFF
many	TRBV27	CASKGLSGANVLTF
few	TRBV27	CASKTRLNTGELFF
many	TRBV10-1	CASSELGQNQPQHF
many	TRBV6-1	CASSDRERDEAFF
NA	TRBV7-2	CASSLATSWTGELFF
once	TRBV2	CASRASSGRSYEQYF
many	TRBV11-3	CASSSSGEQFF
many	TRBV28	CASSLTRGTQYF
many	TRBV20-1	CSAFSRTSGADHTQYF
many	TRBV29-1	CSVRTGQTSAETQYF
NA	TRBV5-6	CASKPFSGTEFYEQYF
once	TRBV3-1	CASSGRTGDSYGYTF
many	TRBV24-1	CATSVAGSNYGYTF